This T cell receptor beta chain was captured in a study of lymphopenia after photon versus proton radiotherapy. Study conclusions and caveats: After the lymphocyte nadir, photon-treated repertoires showed oligoclonal expansion, especially of CD8+ Temra cells. Under photons, naive T cells and diversity fell while effector/memory populations rose. Larger post-nadir TCR diversity loss correlated inversely with survival in deceased patients. Authors raise, but do not show, better survival with proton therapy.

Produced via immunoSEQ multiplex PCR; TCRdb's table is partial and in-frame only. The sample shows tens of thousands of clones, around four fifths of them seen only once. With 0 bases removed from V and 0 bases from J, the gap between germline ends came to 15 bases. This CDR3 has 17 residues. The germline CDR1 and CDR2 sequences are SGHDT and YYEEEE. About this clone itself: As yet, its antigen is unknown.

This receptor was identified in a man in his 60s with pancreatic cancer. The sample was peripheral blood, taken from a patient treated with proton-based radiotherapy. The chain carries TRBV5-6 and TRBJ1-2, with D maybe TRBD1 (6 bases). As DNA, the CDR3 is TGTGCCAGCAGCTTGGATCTGGGGGGGACATCTAACTATGGCTACACCTTC. Translating gives CASSLDLGGTSNYGYTF.